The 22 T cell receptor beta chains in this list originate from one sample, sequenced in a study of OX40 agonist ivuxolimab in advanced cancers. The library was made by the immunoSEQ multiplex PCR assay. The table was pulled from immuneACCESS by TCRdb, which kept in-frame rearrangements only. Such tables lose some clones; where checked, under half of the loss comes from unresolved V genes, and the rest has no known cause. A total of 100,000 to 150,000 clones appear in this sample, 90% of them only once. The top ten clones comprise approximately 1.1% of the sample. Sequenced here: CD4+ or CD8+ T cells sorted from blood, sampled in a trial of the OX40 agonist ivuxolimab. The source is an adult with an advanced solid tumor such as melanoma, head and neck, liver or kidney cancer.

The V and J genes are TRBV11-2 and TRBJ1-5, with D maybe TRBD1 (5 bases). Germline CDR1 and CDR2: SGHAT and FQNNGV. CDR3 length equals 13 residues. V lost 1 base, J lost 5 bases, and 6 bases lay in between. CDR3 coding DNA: TGTGCCAGCAGCTTAGTCAGGGATCAGCCCCAGCATTTT. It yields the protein CASSLVRDQPQHF. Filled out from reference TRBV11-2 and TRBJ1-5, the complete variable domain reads EAGVAQSPRYKIIEKRQSVAFWCNPISGHATLYWYQQILGQGPKLLIQFQNNGVVDDSQLPKDRFSAERLKGVDSTLKIQPAKLEDSAVYLCASSLVRDQPQHFGDGTRLSIL.

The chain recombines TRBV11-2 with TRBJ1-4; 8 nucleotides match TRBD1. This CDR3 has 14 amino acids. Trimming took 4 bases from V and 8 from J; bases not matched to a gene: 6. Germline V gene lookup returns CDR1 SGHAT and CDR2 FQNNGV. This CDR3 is CASSSQGAHEKLFF. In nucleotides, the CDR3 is TGTGCCAGCAGCTCCCAGGGGGCACACGAAAAACTGTTTTTT. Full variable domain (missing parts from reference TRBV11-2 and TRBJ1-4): EAGVAQSPRYKIIEKRQSVAFWCNPISGHATLYWYQQILGQGPKLLIQFQNNGVVDDSQLPKDRFSAERLKGVDSTLKIQPAKLEDSAVYLCASSSQGAHEKLFFGSGTQLSVL.

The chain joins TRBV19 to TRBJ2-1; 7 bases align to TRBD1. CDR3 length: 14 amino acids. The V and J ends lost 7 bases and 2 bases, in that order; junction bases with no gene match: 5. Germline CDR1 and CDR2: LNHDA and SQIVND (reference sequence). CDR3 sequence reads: CASKGQRPYNEQFF. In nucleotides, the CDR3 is TGTGCCAGTAAGGGACAGCGACCCTACAATGAGCAGTTCTTC. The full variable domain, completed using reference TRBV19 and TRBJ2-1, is DGGITQSPKYLFRKEGQNVTLSCEQNLNHDAMYWYRQDPGQGLRLIYYSQIVNDFQKGDIAEGYSVSREKKESFPLTVTSAQKNPTAFYLCASKGQRPYNEQFFGPGTRLTVL.

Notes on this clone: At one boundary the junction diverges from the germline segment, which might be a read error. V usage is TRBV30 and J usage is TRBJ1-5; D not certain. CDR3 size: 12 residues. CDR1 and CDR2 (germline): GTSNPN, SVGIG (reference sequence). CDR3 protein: CAWGVGGQPQHF. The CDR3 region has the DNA TGTGCCTGGGGTGTGGGAGGTCAGCCCCAGCATTTT.

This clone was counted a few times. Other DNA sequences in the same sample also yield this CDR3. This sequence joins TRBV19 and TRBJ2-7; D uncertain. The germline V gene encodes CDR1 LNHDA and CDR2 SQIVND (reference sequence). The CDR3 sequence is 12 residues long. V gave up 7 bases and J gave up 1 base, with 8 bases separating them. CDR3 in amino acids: CASTSGSYEQYF. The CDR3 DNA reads TGTGCCAGTACGTCCGGGTCCTACGAGCAGTACTTC.

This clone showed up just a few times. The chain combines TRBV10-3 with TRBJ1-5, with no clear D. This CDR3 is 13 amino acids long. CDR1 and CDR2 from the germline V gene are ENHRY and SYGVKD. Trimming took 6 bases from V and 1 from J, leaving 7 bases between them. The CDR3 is CAISRLSNQPQHF. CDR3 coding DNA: TGTGCCATCAGCCGACTGAGCAATCAGCCCCAGCATTTT.

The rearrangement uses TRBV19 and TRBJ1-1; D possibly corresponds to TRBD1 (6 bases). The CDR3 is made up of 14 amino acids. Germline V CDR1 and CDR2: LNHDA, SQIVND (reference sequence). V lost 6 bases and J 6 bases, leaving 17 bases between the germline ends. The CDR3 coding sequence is TGTGCCAGTAGGCAGACAGGCGCTACACCTGAAGCTTTCTTT. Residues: CASRQTGATPEAFF. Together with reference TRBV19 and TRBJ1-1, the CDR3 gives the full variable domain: DGGITQSPKYLFRKEGQNVTLSCEQNLNHDAMYWYRQDPGQGLRLIYYSQIVNDFQKGDIAEGYSVSREKKESFPLTVTSAQKNPTAFYLCASRQTGATPEAFFGQGTRLTVV.

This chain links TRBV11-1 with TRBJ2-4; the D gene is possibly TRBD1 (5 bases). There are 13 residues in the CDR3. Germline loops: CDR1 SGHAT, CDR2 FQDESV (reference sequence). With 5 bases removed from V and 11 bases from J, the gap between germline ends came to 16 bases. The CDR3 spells CASSVTQGTVQYF. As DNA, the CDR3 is TGTGCCAGCAGCGTTACCCAGGGTACCGTTCAGTACTTC.

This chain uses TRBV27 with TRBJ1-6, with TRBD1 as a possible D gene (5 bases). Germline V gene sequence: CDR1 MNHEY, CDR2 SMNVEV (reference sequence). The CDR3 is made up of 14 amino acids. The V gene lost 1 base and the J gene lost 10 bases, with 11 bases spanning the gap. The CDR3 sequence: CASSLWGDISPLHF. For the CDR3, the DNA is TGTGCCAGCAGTTTATGGGGGGATATATCACCCCTCCACTTT.

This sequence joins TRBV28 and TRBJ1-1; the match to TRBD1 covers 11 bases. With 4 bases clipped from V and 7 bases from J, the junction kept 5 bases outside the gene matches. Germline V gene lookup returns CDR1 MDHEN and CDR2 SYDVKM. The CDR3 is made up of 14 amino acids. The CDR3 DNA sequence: TGTGCCAGCAGTTCCGGACAGGGGGCGGGTGAAGCTTTCTTT. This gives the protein CASSSGQGAGEAFF. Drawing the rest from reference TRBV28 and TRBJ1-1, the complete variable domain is DVKVTQSSRYLVKRTGEKVFLECVQDMDHENMFWYRQDPGLGLRLIYFSYDVKMKEKGDIPEGYSVSREKKERFSLILESASTNQTSMYLCASSSGQGAGEAFFGQGTRLTVV.

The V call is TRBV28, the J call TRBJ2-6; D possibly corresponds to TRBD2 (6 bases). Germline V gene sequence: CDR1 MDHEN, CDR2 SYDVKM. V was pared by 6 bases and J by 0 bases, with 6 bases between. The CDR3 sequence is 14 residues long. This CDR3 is CASRLASGANVLTF. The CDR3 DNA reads TGTGCCAGCAGACTAGCCTCTGGGGCCAACGTCCTGACTTTC.

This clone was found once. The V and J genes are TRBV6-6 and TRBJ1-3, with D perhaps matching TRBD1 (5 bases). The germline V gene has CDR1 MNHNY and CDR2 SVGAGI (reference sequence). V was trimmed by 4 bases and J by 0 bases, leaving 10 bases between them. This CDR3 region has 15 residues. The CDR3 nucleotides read TGTGCCAGCAGTTCCGGGACGGGCTCTGGAAACACCATATATTTT. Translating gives CASSSGTGSGNTIYF.

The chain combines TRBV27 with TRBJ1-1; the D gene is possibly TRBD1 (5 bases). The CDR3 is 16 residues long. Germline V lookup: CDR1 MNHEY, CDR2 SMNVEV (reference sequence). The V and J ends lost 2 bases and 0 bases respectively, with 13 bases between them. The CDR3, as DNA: TGTGCCAGCAGTTTACTGGGGCTAGGAATGAACACTGAAGCTTTCTTT. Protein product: CASSLLGLGMNTEAFF.

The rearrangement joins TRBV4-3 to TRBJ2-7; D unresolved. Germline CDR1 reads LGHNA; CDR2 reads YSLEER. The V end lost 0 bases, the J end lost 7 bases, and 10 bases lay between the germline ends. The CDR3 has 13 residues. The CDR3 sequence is CASSQEQAREQYF. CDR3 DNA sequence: TGCGCCAGCAGCCAAGAACAAGCGCGGGAGCAGTACTTC.

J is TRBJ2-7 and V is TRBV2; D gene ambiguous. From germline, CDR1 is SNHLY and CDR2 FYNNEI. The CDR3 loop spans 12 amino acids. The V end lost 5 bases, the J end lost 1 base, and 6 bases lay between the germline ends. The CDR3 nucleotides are TGTGCCAGCAGTAAACAGTCCTACGAGCAGTACTTC. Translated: CASSKQSYEQYF.

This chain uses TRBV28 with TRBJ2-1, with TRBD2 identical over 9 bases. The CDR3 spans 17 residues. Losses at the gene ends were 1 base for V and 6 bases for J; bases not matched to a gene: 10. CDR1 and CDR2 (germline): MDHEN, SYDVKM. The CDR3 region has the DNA TGTGCCAGCAGTTTATTTATGGCGGGAGGGCCAGGCAATGAGCAGTTCTTC. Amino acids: CASSLFMAGGPGNEQFF.

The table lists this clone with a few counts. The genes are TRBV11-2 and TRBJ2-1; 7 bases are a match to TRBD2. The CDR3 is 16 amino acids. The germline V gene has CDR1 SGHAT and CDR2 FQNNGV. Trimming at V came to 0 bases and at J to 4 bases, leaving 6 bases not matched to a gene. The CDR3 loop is CASSLDLAGAYNEQFF. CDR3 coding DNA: TGTGCCAGCAGCTTAGATTTGGCGGGAGCTTACAATGAGCAGTTCTTC.

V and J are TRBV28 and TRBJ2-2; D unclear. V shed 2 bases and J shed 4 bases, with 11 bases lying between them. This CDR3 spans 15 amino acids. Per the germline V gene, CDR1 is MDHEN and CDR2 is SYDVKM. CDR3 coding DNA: TGTGCCAGCAGTTTACCGCACGTCGTCACCGGGGAGCTGTTTTTT. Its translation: CASSLPHVVTGELFF.

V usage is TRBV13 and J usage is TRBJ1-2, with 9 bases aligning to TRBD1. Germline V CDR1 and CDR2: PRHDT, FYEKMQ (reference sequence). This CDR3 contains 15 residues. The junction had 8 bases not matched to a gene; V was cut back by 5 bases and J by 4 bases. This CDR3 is CASSPRTGESYGYTF. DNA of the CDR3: TGTGCCAGCAGCCCACGGACAGGGGAAAGCTATGGCTACACCTTC.

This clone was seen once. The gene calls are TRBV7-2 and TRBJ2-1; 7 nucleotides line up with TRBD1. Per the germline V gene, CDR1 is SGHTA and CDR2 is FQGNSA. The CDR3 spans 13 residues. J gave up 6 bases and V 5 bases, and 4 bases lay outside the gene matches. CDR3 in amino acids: CASSQGQANEQFF. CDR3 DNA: TGTGCCAGCAGCCAAGGACAGGCCAATGAGCAGTTCTTC.

In DNA form, the CDR3 reads TGCGCCAGCAGCCGGGAGGGGATCTCTGGAAACACCATATATTTT. Translated, it gives CASSREGISGNTIYF. The chain is built from TRBV5-1 and TRBJ1-3; the D gene is possibly TRBD1 (5 bases). V was pared by 4 bases and J by 0 bases, with 11 bases between. Per the germline V gene, CDR1 is SGHRS and CDR2 is YFSETQ. The CDR3 consists of 15 residues.

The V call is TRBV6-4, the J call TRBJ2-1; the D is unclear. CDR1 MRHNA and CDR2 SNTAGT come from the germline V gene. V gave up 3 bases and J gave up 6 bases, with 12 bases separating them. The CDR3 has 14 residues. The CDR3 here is CASSEKGSSNEQFF. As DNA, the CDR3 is TGTGCCAGCAGTGAAAAGGGAAGTTCCAATGAGCAGTTCTTC.